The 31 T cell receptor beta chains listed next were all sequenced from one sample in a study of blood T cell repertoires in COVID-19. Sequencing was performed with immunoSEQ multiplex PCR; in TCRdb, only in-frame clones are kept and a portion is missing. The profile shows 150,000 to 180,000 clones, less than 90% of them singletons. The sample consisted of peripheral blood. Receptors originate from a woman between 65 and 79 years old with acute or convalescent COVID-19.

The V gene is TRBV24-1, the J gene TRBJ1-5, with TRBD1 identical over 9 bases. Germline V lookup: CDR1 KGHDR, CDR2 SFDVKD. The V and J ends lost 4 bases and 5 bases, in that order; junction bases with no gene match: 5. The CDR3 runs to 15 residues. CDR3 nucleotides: TGTGCCACCAGTGACGCGGGACAGGGACATCAGCCCCAGCATTTT. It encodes CATSDAGQGHQPQHF.

The DNA for the CDR3 is TGTGCCAGCAGCTTAGGGGGAAGGACTCTCGAAGAGACCCAGTACTTC. It is translated as CASSLGGRTLEETQYF. The rearrangement joins TRBV11-2 to TRBJ2-5, with a tentative D call TRBD2 (5 bases). The CDR3 is made up of 16 amino acids. The germline V gene has CDR1 SGHAT and CDR2 FQNNGV. Trimming pared 1 base from V and 3 bases from J, leaving 15 bases between.

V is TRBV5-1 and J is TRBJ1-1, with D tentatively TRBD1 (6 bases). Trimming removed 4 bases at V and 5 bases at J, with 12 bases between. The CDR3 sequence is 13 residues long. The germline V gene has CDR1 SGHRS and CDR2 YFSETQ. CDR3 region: CASSERGGTEAFF. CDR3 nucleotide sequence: TGCGCCAGCAGCGAGAGGGGGGGAACTGAAGCTTTCTTT. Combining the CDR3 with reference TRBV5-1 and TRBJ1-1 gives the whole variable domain KAGVTQTPRYLIKTRGQQVTLSCSPISGHRSVSWYQQTPGQGLQFLFEYFSETQRNKGNFPGRFSGRQFSNSRSEMNVSTLELGDSALYLCASSERGGTEAFFGQGTRLTVV.

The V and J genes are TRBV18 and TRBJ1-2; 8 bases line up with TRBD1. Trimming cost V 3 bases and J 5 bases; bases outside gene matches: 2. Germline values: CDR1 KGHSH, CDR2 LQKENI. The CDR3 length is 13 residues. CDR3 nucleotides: TGTGCCAGCTCACCCTGGACAGGGTATGGCTACACCTTC. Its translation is CASSPWTGYGYTF.

The CDR3: CASSQRRYRGKNSPLHF. CDR3 sequence (DNA): TGTGCCAGCAGCCAAAGGAGGTACAGGGGAAAAAATTCACCCCTCCACTTT. The chain recombines TRBV13 with TRBJ1-6; the match to TRBD1 covers 7 bases. Per the germline V gene, CDR1 is PRHDT and CDR2 is FYEKMQ (reference sequence). Trimming removed 5 bases from V and 7 bases from J; junction bases left unmatched: 14. The CDR3 extends over 17 amino acids.

Written as DNA, the CDR3 is TGTGCCAGCAGCCCGACAGGCGGGCTGTACCAGCCCCAGCATTTT. Its translation: CASSPTGGLYQPQHF. V gene TRBV6-5 combines with J gene TRBJ1-5, with a weak D call TRBD1 (6 bases). V lost 6 bases, J lost 7 bases, and 19 bases lay in between. Germline CDR1 is MNHEY and CDR2 is SVGAGI. The CDR3 is 15 amino acids.

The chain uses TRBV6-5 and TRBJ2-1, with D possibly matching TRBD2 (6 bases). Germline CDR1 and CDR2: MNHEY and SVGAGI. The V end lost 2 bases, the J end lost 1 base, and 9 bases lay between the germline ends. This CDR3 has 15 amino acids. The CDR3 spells CASSYRRASYNEQFF. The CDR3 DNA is TGTGCCAGCAGTTACAGGAGGGCGTCCTACAATGAGCAGTTCTTC.

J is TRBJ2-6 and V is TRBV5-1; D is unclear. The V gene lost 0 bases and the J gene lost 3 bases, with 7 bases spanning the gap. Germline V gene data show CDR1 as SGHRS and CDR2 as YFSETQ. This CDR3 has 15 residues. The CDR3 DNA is TGCGCCAGCAGCTTGGGGGCGAGTGGGGCCAACGTCCTGACTTTC. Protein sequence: CASSLGASGANVLTF. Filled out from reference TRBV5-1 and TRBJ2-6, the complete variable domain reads KAGVTQTPRYLIKTRGQQVTLSCSPISGHRSVSWYQQTPGQGLQFLFEYFSETQRNKGNFPGRFSGRQFSNSRSEMNVSTLELGDSALYLCASSLGASGANVLTFGAGSRLTVL.

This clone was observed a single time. CDR3 residues: CASSRTRDYSSYEQYF. In DNA, the CDR3 is TGTGCCAGCAGCCGGACCCGGGACTACAGCTCCTACGAGCAGTACTTC. The J gene is TRBJ2-7, the V gene TRBV7-8, with 7 bases that match TRBD2. The CDR3 length is 16 residues. The V gene end was trimmed by 5 bases and the J gene end by 0 bases; junction bases not matched to a gene: 10. Per germline, CDR1 SGHVS and CDR2 FQNEAQ.

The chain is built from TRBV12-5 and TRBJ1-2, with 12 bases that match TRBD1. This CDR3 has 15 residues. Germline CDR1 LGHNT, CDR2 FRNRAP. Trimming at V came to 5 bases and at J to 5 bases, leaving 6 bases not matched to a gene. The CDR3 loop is CASGLGTGGAYGYTF. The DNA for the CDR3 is TGTGCTAGTGGTCTCGGGACAGGGGGCGCTTATGGCTACACCTTC.

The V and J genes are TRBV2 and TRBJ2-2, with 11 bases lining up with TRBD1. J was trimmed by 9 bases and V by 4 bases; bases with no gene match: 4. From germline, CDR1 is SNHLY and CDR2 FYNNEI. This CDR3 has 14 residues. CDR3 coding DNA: TGTGCCAGCAGTGTCGGGACAGGGGGACGGGAGCTGTTTTTT. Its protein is CASSVGTGGRELFF.

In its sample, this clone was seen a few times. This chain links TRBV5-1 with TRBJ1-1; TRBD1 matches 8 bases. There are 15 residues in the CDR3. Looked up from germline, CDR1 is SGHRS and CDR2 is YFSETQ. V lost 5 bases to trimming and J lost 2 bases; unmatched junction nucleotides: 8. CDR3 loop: CASRETGTGNTEAFF. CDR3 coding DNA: TGCGCCAGCAGGGAGACCGGGACAGGCAACACTGAAGCTTTCTTT.

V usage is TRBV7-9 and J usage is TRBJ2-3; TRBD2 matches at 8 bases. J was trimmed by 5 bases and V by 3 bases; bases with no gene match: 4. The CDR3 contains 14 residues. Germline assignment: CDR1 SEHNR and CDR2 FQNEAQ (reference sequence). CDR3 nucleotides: TGTGCCAGCAGCTTCCCGGGGGGGGTAGATACGCAGTATTTT. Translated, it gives CASSFPGGVDTQYF.

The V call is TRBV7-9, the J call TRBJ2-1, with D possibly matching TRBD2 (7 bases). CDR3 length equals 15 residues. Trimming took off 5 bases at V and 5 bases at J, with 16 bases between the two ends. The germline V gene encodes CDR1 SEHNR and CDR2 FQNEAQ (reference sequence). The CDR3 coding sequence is TGTGCCAGCAGCCCGCCGTCGGGGGGCAACAATGAGCAGTTCTTC. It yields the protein CASSPPSGGNNEQFF.

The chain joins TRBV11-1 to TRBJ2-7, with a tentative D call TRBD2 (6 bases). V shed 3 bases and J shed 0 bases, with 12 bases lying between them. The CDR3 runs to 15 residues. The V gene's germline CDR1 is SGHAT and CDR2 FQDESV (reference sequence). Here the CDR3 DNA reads TGTGCCAGCAGCTTGGGACTGAACCCCTCCTACGAGCAGTACTTC. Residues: CASSLGLNPSYEQYF.

The chain's CDR3 is CASSQLPGRGNYGYTF. The CDR3, as DNA: TGTGCCAGCAGTCAGTTACCGGGCAGGGGAAACTATGGCTACACCTTC. The rearrangement uses TRBV3-1 (or the pseudogene TRBV3-2) and TRBJ1-2, with a tentative D call TRBD1 (6 bases). The V gene lost 6 bases and the J gene lost 2 bases, with 19 bases spanning the gap. The CDR3 has 16 residues. CDR1 LGHDT and CDR2 YNNKEL come from the germline V gene (reference sequence).

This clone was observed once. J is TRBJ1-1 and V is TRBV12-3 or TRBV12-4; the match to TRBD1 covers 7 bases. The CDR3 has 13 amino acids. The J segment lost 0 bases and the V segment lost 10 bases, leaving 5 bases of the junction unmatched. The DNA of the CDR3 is TGTGCCACTGAGGGGGCCCTGAACACTGAAGCTTTCTTT. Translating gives CATEGALNTEAFF.

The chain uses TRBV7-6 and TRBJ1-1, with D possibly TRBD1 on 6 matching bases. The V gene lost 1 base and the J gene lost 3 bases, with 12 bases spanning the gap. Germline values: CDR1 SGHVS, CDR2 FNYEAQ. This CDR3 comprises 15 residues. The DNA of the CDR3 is TGTGCCAGCAGCTTAGGGGGGGGCGCGTACACTGAAGCTTTCTTT. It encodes CASSLGGGAYTEAFF.

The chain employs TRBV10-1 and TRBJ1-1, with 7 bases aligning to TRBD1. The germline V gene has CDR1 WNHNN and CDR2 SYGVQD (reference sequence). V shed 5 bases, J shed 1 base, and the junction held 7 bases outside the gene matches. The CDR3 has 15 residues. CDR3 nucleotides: TGCGCCAGCAGTAAGGACAGGAACAGGAACACTGAAGCTTTCTTT. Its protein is CASSKDRNRNTEAFF.

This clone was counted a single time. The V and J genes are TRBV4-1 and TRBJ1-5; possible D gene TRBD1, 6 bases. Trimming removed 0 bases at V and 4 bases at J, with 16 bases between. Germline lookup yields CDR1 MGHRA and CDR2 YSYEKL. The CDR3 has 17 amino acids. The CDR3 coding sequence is TGCGCCAGCAGCCAAGATTATATTGCGCAGGGGAATCAGCCCCAGCATTTT. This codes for CASSQDYIAQGNQPQHF.

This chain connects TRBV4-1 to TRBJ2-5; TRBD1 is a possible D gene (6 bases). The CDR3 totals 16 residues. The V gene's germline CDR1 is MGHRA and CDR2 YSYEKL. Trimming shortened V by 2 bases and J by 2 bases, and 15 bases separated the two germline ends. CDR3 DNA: TGCGCCAGCAGCCAACCTGGGACAAAATTACAAGAGACCCAGTACTTC. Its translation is CASSQPGTKLQETQYF.

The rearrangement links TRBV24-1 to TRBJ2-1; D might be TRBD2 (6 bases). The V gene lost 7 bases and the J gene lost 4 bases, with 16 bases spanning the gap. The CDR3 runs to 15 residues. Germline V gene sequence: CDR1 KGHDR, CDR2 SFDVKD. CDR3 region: CATSSRVAAYNEQFF. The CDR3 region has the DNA TGTGCCACCAGCAGCAGGGTAGCGGCATACAATGAGCAGTTCTTC.

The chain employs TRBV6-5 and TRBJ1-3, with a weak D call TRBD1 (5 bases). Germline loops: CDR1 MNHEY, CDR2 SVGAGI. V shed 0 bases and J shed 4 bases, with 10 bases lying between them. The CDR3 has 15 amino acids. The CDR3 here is CASSYSGVAGNTIYF. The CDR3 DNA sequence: TGTGCCAGCAGTTACTCAGGGGTGGCGGGAAACACCATATATTTT.

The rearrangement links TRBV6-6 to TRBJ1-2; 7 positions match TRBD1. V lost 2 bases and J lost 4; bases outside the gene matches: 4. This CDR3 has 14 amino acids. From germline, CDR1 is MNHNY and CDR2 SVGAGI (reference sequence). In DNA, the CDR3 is TGTGCCAGCAGTTACGGGACAGCCTTCTATGGCTACACCTTC. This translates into CASSYGTAFYGYTF.

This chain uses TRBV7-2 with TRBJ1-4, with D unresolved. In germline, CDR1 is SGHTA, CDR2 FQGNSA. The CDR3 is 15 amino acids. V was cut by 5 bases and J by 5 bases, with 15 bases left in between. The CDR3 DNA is TGTGCCAGCAGCCTGGTCCGATTCGCGAATGAAAAACTGTTTTTT. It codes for CASSLVRFANEKLFF.

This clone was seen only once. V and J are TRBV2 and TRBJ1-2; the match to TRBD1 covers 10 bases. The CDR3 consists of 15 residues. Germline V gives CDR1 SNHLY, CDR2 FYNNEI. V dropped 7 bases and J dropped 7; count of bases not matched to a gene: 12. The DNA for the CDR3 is TGTGCCAGCACTGGACCGGGACAGGGGATCGTTGGCTACACCTTC. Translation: CASTGPGQGIVGYTF.

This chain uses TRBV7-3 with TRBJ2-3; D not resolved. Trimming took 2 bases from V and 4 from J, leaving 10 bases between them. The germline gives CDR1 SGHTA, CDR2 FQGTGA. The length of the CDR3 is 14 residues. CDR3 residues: CASSLQVGADTQYF. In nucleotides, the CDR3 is TGTGCCAGCAGCTTACAAGTGGGCGCAGATACGCAGTATTTT.

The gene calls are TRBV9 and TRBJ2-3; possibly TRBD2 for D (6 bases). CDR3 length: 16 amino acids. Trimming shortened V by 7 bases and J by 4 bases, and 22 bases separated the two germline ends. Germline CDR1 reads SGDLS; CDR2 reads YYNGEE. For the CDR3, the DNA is TGTGCCAGCGGAAAAGAACGGCGGGGATGGGCAGATACGCAGTATTTT. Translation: CASGKERRGWADTQYF.

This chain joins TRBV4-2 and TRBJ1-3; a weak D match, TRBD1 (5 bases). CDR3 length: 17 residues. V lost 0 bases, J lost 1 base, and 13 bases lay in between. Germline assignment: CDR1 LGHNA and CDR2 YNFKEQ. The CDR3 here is CASSQEGGAASGNTIYF. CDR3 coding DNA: TGTGCCAGCAGCCAAGAGGGCGGGGCAGCGTCTGGAAACACCATATATTTT.

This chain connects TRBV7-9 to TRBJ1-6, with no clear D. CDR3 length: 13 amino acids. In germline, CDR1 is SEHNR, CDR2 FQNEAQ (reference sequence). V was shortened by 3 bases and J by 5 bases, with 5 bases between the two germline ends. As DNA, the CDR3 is TGTGCCAGCAGCTTGGCAGATAATTCACCCCTCCACTTT. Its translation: CASSLADNSPLHF.

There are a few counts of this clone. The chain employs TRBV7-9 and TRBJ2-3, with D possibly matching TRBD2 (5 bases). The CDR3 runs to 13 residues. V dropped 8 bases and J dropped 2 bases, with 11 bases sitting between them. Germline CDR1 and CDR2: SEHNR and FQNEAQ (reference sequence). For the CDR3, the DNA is TGTGCCAGCGAGGGAGACAACACAGATACGCAGTATTTT. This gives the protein CASEGDNTDTQYF.